This passage covers 7 T cell receptor beta chains from one sample sequenced in a study of beta chain features in type 1 diabetes. Study conclusions and caveats: In all four CD4+ subsets, TCRB CDR3 length was significantly, moderately reduced in type 1 diabetes.

The antigens for these receptors are not known. Expressed TCRB transcripts were sequenced after all isolated RNA was converted to cDNA. Some clones are missing from TCRdb's copy, which holds only in-frame ones; the method was immunoSEQ multiplex PCR. The sample lists some 140,000 clones, around 9% occurring once. Sequencing used central memory CD4+ T cells from blood. These receptors were obtained from a man under 40 with type 1 diabetes.

This chain uses TRBV12-5 with TRBJ1-1, with D possibly matching TRBD1 (5 bases). CDR1 is LGHNT and CDR2 is FRNRAP in the germline V gene. V was trimmed by 1 base and J by 4 bases, leaving 7 bases between them. The CDR3 totals 13 residues. The CDR3 sequence is CASGLDTGTEAFF. The CDR3 DNA follows: TGTGCTAGTGGTTTGGATACAGGCACTGAAGCTTTCTTT. Together with reference TRBV12-5 and TRBJ1-1, the CDR3 gives the full variable domain: DARVTQTPRHKVTEMGQEVTMRCQPILGHNTVFWYRQTMMQGLELLAYFRNRAPLDDSGMPKDRFSAEMPDATLATLKIQPSEPRDSAVYFCASGLDTGTEAFFGQGTRLTVV.

A few counts support this clone. The rearrangement joins TRBV5-1 to TRBJ2-7; 7 bases are shared with TRBD2. CDR3 size: 12 residues. The V gene end was trimmed by 6 bases and the J gene end by 6 bases; junction bases not matched to a gene: 6. CDR1 SGHRS and CDR2 YFSETQ come from the germline V gene. The CDR3 nucleotides read TGCGCCAGCACCCCCCGGGGGGTCGAGCAGTACTTC. Protein sequence: CASTPRGVEQYF.

This clone has only a few counts. The V gene is TRBV4-2, the J gene TRBJ1-2; 9 bases are a match to TRBD1. Germline assignment: CDR1 LGHNA and CDR2 YNFKEQ. CDR3 length: 15 residues. The junction had 7 bases not matched to a gene; V was cut back by 3 bases and J by 5 bases. CDR3 bases: TGTGCCAGCAGCCAGGGGAGACAGGGGGAATATGGCTACACCTTC. As protein: CASSQGRQGEYGYTF.

This clone was detected a few times. This chain links TRBV2 with TRBJ2-5; D is possibly TRBD1 (7 bases). V lost 9 bases to trimming and J lost 4 bases, with 15 bases between them. Germline-derived CDR1 and CDR2 are SNHLY and FYNNEI. This CDR3 contains 13 residues. The CDR3 DNA sequence: TGTGCCAGTGTGGAGGGGGCCGGAGAGACCCAGTACTTC. Its translation: CASVEGAGETQYF.

This sequence joins TRBV7-6 and TRBJ2-7, with TRBD2 identical over 8 bases. With V trimmed by 1 base and J by 0 bases, 5 bases remained unmatched. Germline CDR1 reads SGHVS; CDR2 reads FNYEAQ. The CDR3 consists of 16 residues. The CDR3 DNA follows: TGTGCCAGCAGCTTAGGGGGAGCGGGGGACTCCTACGAGCAGTACTTC. This translates into CASSLGGAGDSYEQYF.

This clone was observed a few times. The CDR3 DNA follows: TGTGCCAGCTCACCAGGGACAGGGGGCGATGAGCAGTTCTTC. Translated: CASSPGTGGDEQFF. V is TRBV18 and J is TRBJ2-1; TRBD1 aligns across 12 bases. Per the germline V gene, CDR1 is KGHSH and CDR2 is LQKENI. This CDR3 is 14 amino acids long. V gave up 2 bases and J gave up 8 bases; unmatched junction bases: 1.

The chain carries TRBV6-5 and TRBJ2-7, with 7 bases that match TRBD1. Germline CDR1 reads MNHEY; CDR2 reads SVGAGI. The V segment lost 6 bases and the J segment 8 bases; nucleotides outside the gene matches: 10. This CDR3 comprises 13 residues. In DNA, the CDR3 is TGTGCCAGCAGAGGGGGCCCAGCGGTCCAGCAGTACTTC. As protein: CASRGGPAVQQYF.